This T cell receptor beta chain was found in a study of T cell repertoires in cytomegalovirus infection. Via MiXCR, TCRdb re-called the reads, giving one row per CDR3 protein. The data show 250,000 to 300,000 distinct CDR3 sequences, roughly 25% seen once. The CDR3 runs to 13 residues. V shed 5 bases and J shed 5 bases, with 12 bases lying between them. Germline V gives CDR1 MDHEN, CDR2 SYDVKM. V gene TRBV28 combines with J gene TRBJ1-2; D is perhaps TRBD1 (6 bases). The TCR originated in a human donor in good health (CMV status not recorded). Some clones in this sample may be carry-over from other donors' samples. Sequenced input: PBMCs. In DNA, the CDR3 is TGTGCCAGCAGTACGACAGGTCGTTATGGCTACACCTTC. Protein sequence: CASSTTGRYGYTF.